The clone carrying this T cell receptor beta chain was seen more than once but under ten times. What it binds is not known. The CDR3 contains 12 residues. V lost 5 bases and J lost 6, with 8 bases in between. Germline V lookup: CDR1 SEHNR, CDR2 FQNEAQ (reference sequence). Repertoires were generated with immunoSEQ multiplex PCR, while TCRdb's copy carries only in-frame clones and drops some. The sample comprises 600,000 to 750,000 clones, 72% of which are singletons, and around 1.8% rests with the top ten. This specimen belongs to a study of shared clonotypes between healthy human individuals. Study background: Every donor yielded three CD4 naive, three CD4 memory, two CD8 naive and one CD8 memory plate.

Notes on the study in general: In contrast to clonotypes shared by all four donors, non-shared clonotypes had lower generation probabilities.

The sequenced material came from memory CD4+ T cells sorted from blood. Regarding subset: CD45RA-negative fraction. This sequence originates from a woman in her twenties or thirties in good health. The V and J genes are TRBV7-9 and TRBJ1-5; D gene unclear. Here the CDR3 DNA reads TGTGCCAGCAGCCGCGACGGTCAGCCCCAGCATTTT. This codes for CASSRDGQPQHF. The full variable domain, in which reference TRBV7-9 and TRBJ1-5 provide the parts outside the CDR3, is DTGVSQNPRHKITKRGQNVTFRCDPISEHNRLYWYRQTLGQGPEFLTYFQNEAQLEKSRLLSDRFSAERPKGSFSTLEIQRTEQGDSAMYLCASSRDGQPQHFGDGTRLSIL.